The 19 T cell receptor beta chains reported below all come from one sample, sequenced in a study of cytomegalovirus exposure and HLA in healthy donors (dated by TCRdb to 2016 to 2017). To prepare the library, the immunoSEQ multiplex PCR assay was applied. A mixture of 60 forward primers for TCR Vbeta segments and 13 reverse primers for TCR Jbeta segments was used in the multiplex PCR. Drawn from immuneACCESS, this table holds only the in-frame rearrangements with V and J called that TCRdb kept. Clones are partly lost; checked studies trace under half to an unresolved V gene and leave the rest unexplained. Across this sample there are some 150,000 clones, with more than 75% seen only once. The ten top clones hold over 6% of the sample. The specimen sequenced was PBMCs. These receptors were collected from a young man in good health and CMV-seropositive.

The V call is TRBV18, the J call TRBJ2-5; 9 positions match TRBD1. Germline CDR1 is KGHSH and CDR2 is LQKENI. This CDR3 region has 14 residues. Trimming at V came to 2 bases and at J to 3 bases, leaving 1 base not matched to a gene. The CDR3 reads CASSPRDREETQYF. In DNA form, the CDR3 reads TGTGCCAGCTCACCAAGGGACAGGGAAGAGACCCAGTACTTC.

V gene TRBV7-2 combines with J gene TRBJ2-3; TRBD2 matches 9 bases. CDR1 and CDR2 from the germline V gene are SGHTA and FQGNSA. The ends lost 4 bases at V and 3 bases at J; junction bases unmatched: 8. This CDR3 is 16 amino acids long. The CDR3 DNA is TGTGCCAGCAGCTCCGGGCTAGCGGGGCGGACAGATACGCAGTATTTT. Its translation: CASSSGLAGRTDTQYF.

The rearrangement links TRBV6-5 to TRBJ1-3; maybe TRBD1 (5 bases). The CDR3 extends over 14 amino acids. V lost 6 bases, J lost 0 bases, and 9 bases lay in between. CDR1 MNHEY and CDR2 SVGAGI come from the germline V gene. This CDR3 is CASRGPHSGNTIYF. Here the CDR3 DNA reads TGTGCCAGCAGGGGGCCCCACTCTGGAAACACCATATATTTT.

V gene TRBV4-1 combines with J gene TRBJ1-5, with 9 nucleotides matching TRBD1. V lost 4 bases and J lost 2; bases outside the gene matches: 6. The CDR3 consists of 16 residues. CDR1 and CDR2 (germline): MGHRA, YSYEKL. CDR3 nucleotide sequence: TGCGCCAGCAGCCCCAAGGGACAGGGTGGCAATCAGCCCCAGCATTTT. Translation gives CASSPKGQGGNQPQHF.

This clone was picked up a small number of times. The chain recombines TRBV18 with TRBJ1-2; 12 bases map to TRBD1. The CDR3 is 14 amino acids. With 6 bases clipped from V and 8 bases from J, the junction kept 7 bases outside the gene matches. Germline-derived CDR1 and CDR2 are KGHSH and LQKENI. The CDR3 loop is CASSPGQGALGYTF. The CDR3 region has the DNA TGTGCCAGCTCCCCGGGACAGGGGGCTTTAGGCTACACCTTC.

This clone was counted between two and nine times. This chain connects TRBV27 to TRBJ2-5; no firm D call. Trimming left V 4 bases short and J 0 bases short, with 6 bases between. The CDR3 runs 13 residues. Germline CDR1 is MNHEY and CDR2 is SMNVEV (reference sequence). The CDR3 nucleotides are TGTGCCAGCAGTTCGCGCTACCAAGAGACCCAGTACTTC. This sequence encodes CASSSRYQETQYF.

The chain has TRBV5-1 and TRBJ2-7; 7 bases line up with TRBD1. Germline CDR1 is SGHRS and CDR2 is YFSETQ. This CDR3 contains 14 residues. V shed 4 bases and J 4 bases; nucleotides not matched to a gene: 8. In nucleotides, the CDR3 is TGCGCCAGCAGCAACCGGGACAGTAGATACGAGCAGTACTTC. This gives the protein CASSNRDSRYEQYF.

The gene calls are TRBV19 and TRBJ2-1, with 9 bases matching TRBD2. CDR3 size: 15 residues. Germline V gene data show CDR1 as LNHDA and CDR2 as SQIVND (reference sequence). V was pared by 9 bases and J by 0 bases, with 6 bases of the junction left unmatched. The CDR3 DNA follows: TGTGCCAGCATGAGTAGCGGGAGCTCCTACAATGAGCAGTTCTTC. Its translation: CASMSSGSSYNEQFF.

The chain couples TRBV14 to TRBJ2-3, with a possible D match to TRBD2 (5 bases). The CDR3 runs to 11 residues. Germline CDR1 is SGHDN and CDR2 is FVKESK. Trimming left V 6 bases short and J 9 bases short, with 10 bases between. CDR3: CASRSGGTQYF. The CDR3 coding sequence is TGTGCCAGCAGATCAGGCGGGACGCAGTATTTT.

This clone was seen a handful of times. The rearrangement links TRBV5-6 to TRBJ1-1; 7 nucleotides match TRBD1. The V and J ends lost 5 bases and 5 bases, in that order; junction bases with no gene match: 9. Germline-derived CDR1 and CDR2 are SGHDT and YYEEEE. CDR3 length equals 14 residues. CDR3 bases: TGTGCCAGCAGTTTTCCAACAGGGGAAACTGAAGCTTTCTTT. Translating it yields CASSFPTGETEAFF.

This clone was counted once. The genes are TRBV4-2 and TRBJ1-4; D is unresolved. V lost 6 bases to trimming and J lost 8 bases, with 19 bases between them. The germline V gene has CDR1 LGHNA and CDR2 YNFKEQ. CDR3 size: 15 residues. This CDR3 is CASRPDRVSKEKLFF. CDR3 bases: TGTGCCAGCAGGCCCGATCGGGTAAGTAAGGAAAAACTGTTTTTT.

In its sample, this clone was seen a few times. The J gene is TRBJ2-6, the V gene TRBV6-5; D remains unclear. Trimming left V 3 bases short and J 3 bases short, with 6 bases between. The CDR3 contains 14 residues. Germline V lookup: CDR1 MNHEY, CDR2 SVGAGI. The CDR3 bases are TGTGCCAGCAGTTATTCGGGTGGGGCCAACGTCCTGACTTTC. Encoded protein: CASSYSGGANVLTF.

V and J are TRBV19 and TRBJ2-7; tentatively, D is TRBD2 (5 bases). V lost 3 bases, J lost 2 bases, and 8 bases lay in between. The CDR3 extends over 13 amino acids. Germline V gives CDR1 LNHDA, CDR2 SQIVND (reference sequence). CDR3 nucleotides: TGTGCCAGTAGTATGGAGGACCCCTACGAGCAGTACTTC. As protein: CASSMEDPYEQYF.

The chain carries TRBV19 and TRBJ1-5, with D hard to call. CDR1 and CDR2 from the germline V gene are LNHDA and SQIVND (reference sequence). V was pared by 1 base and J by 2 bases, with 9 bases between. The CDR3 contains 15 residues. The CDR3: CASSIGPQGNQPQHF. In DNA form, the CDR3 reads TGTGCCAGTAGTATAGGGCCGCAGGGCAATCAGCCCCAGCATTTT.

V and J are TRBV29-1 and TRBJ1-1; 12 nucleotides align to TRBD1. Germline assignment: CDR1 SQVTM and CDR2 ANQGSEA. The ends lost 6 bases at V and 6 bases at J; junction bases unmatched: 5. This CDR3 is 13 amino acids long. DNA for the CDR3: TGCAGCGTCGGGACAGGGGGCTTAGCTGAAGCTTTCTTT. This translates into CSVGTGGLAEAFF.

This rearrangement joins TRBV5-6 to TRBJ1-5; 7 nucleotides agree with TRBD1. J was trimmed by 7 bases and V by 0 bases; bases with no gene match: 4. Germline lookup yields CDR1 SGHDT and CDR2 YYEEEE. The CDR3 is 14 residues long. The CDR3 nucleotides are TGTGCCAGCAGCTTGGGACAGGACAGGCAGCCCCAGCATTTT. Amino acids: CASSLGQDRQPQHF.

This clone was seen a few times. This chain joins TRBV29-1 and TRBJ2-5; 7 nucleotides line up with TRBD1. With V trimmed by 2 bases and J by 5 bases, 5 bases remained unmatched. Looked up from germline, CDR1 is SQVTM and CDR2 is ANQGSEA. This CDR3 has 13 residues. CDR3 sequence (DNA): TGCAGCGTTGAACGGACAGGAGGTGAGACCCAGTACTTC. The encoded protein is CSVERTGGETQYF.

The chain uses TRBV6-5 and TRBJ2-7; weak D call: TRBD2 (6 bases). Germline V gene data show CDR1 as MNHEY and CDR2 as SVGAGI. V dropped 6 bases and J dropped 0 bases, with 12 bases sitting between them. The CDR3 spans 14 residues. The CDR3 bases are TGTGCCAGCAGCCTCGCCGGGGGCTCCTACGAGCAGTACTTC. Translation: CASSLAGGSYEQYF.

The J gene is TRBJ2-3, the V gene TRBV9; 8 bases map to TRBD2. The CDR3 spans 15 residues. Per germline, CDR1 SGDLS and CDR2 YYNGEE. The V gene end was trimmed by 0 bases and the J gene end by 6 bases; junction bases not matched to a gene: 6. The CDR3, as DNA: TGTGCCAGCAGCGTAGGCGGGGGGCCCTCCGATACGCAGTATTTT. This sequence encodes CASSVGGGPSDTQYF.